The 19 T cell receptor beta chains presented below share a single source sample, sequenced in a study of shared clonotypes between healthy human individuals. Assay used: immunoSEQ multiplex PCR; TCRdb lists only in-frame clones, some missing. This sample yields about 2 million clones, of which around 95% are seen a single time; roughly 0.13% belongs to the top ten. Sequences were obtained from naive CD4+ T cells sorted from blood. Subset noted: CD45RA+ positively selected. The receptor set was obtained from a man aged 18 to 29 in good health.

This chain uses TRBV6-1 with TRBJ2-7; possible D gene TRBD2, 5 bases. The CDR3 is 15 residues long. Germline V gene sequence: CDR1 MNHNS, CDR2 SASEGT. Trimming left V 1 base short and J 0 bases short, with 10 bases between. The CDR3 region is CASSEELAGSYEQYF. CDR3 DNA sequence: TGTGCCAGCAGTGAAGAGCTAGCCGGCTCCTACGAGCAGTACTTC.

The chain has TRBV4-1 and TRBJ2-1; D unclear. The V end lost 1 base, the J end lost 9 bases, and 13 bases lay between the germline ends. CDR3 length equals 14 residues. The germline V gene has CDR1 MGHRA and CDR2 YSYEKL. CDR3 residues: CASSQAETWPEQFF. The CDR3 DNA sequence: TGCGCCAGCAGCCAAGCCGAGACCTGGCCTGAGCAGTTCTTC.

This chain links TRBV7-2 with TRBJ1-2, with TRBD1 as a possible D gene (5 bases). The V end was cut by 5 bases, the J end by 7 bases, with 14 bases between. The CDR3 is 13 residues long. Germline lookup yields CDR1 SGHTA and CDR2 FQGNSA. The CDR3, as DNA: TGTGCCAGCAGCCGCGGGGGGAGTGCTGGCTACACCTTC. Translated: CASSRGGSAGYTF.

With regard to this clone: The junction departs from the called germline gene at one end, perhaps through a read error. The CDR3 loop is CASSKEQGRKLFF. As DNA, the CDR3 is TGTGCCAGCAGCAAAGAACAGGGAAGAAAACTGTTTTTT. The J gene is TRBJ1-4, the V gene TRBV14; possibly TRBD1 for D (6 bases). CDR3 length equals 13 residues. Germline V gene lookup returns CDR1 SGHDN and CDR2 FVKESK.

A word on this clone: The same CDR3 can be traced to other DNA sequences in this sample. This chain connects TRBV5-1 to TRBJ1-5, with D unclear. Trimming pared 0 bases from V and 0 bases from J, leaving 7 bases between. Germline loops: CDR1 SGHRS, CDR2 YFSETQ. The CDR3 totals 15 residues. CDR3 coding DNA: TGCGCCAGCAGCTTGGCGGGGTATAGCAATCAGCCCCAGCATTTT. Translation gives CASSLAGYSNQPQHF. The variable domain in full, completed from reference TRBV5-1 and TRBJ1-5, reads KAGVTQTPRYLIKTRGQQVTLSCSPISGHRSVSWYQQTPGQGLQFLFEYFSETQRNKGNFPGRFSGRQFSNSRSEMNVSTLELGDSALYLCASSLAGYSNQPQHFGDGTRLSIL.

As DNA, the CDR3 is TGCGCCAGCAGCCCCATACAAGGACAGCGTTTAACTAATGAAAAACTGTTTTTT. Encoded protein: CASSPIQGQRLTNEKLFF. The chain couples TRBV4-1 to TRBJ1-4; D may be TRBD1 (6 bases). Germline CDR1 reads MGHRA; CDR2 reads YSYEKL. V was clipped by 4 bases and J by 1 base, with 19 bases between them. The CDR3 has 18 residues.

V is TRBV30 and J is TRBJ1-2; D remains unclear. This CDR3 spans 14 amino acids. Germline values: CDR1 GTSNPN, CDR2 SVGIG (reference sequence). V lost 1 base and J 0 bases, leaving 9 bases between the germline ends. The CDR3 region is CAWSAALSNYGYTF. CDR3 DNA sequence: TGTGCCTGGAGTGCAGCATTATCTAACTATGGCTACACCTTC.

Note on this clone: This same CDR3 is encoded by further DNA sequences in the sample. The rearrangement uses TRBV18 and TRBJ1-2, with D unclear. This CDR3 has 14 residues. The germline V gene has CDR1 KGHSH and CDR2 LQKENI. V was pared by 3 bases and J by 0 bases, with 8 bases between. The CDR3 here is CASSPGRTNYGYTF. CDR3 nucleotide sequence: TGTGCCAGCTCACCCGGACGGACTAACTATGGCTACACCTTC.

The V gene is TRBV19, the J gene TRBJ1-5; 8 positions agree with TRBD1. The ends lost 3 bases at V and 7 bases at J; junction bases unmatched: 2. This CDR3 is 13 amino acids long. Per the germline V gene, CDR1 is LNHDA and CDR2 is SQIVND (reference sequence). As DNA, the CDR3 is TGTGCCAGTAGTATGACAGGGGCCCAGCCCCAGCATTTT. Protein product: CASSMTGAQPQHF.

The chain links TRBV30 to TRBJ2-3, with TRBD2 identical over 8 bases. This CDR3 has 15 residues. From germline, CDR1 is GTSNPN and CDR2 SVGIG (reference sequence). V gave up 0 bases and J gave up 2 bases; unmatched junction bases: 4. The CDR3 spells CAWSVQRGFTDTQYF. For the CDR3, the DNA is TGTGCCTGGAGTGTACAGCGGGGGTTCACAGATACGCAGTATTTT.

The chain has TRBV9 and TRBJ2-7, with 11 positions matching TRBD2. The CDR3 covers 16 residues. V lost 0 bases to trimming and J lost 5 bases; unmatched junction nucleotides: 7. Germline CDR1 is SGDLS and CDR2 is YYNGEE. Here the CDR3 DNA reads TGTGCCAGCAGCGTAGCTTTACTAGCGGGAGACAACGAGCAGTACTTC. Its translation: CASSVALLAGDNEQYF.

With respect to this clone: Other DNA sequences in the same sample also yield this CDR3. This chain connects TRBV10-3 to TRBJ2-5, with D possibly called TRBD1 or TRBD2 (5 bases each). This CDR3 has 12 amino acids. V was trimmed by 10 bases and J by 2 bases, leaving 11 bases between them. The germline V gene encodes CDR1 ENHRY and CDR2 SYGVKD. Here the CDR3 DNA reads TGTGCCACTCGCAGGGAGCAAGAGACCCAGTACTTC. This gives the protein CATRREQETQYF.

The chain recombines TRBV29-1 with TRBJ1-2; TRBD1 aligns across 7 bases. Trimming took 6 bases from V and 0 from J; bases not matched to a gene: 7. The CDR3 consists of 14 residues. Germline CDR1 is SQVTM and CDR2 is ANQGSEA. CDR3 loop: CSVNRDSSNYGYTF. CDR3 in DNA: TGCAGCGTCAATAGGGACAGCTCTAACTATGGCTACACCTTC.

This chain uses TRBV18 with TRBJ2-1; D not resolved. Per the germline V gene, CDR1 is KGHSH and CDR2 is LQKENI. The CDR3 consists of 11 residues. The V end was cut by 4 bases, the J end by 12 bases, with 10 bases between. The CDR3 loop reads CASSQLIGQFF. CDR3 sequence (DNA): TGTGCCAGCTCACAACTAATAGGGCAGTTCTTC. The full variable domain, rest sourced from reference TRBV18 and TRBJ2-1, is NAGVMQNPRHLVRRRGQEARLRCSPMKGHSHVYWYRQLPEEGLKFMVYLQKENIIDESGMPKERFSAEFPKEGPSILRIQQVVRGDSAAYFCASSQLIGQFFGPGTRLTVL.

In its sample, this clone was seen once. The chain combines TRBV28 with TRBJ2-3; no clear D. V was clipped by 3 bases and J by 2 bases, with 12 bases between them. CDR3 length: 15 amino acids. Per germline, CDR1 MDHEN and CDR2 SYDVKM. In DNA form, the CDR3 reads TGTGCCAGCAGTTTCCCTTTTAGAGACACAGATACGCAGTATTTT. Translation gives CASSFPFRDTDTQYF.

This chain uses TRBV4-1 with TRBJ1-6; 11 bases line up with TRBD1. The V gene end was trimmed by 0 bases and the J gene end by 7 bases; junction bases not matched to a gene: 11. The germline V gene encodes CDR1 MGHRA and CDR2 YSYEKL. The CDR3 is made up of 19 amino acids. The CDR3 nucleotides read TGCGCCAGCAGCCAAGATGACGATCGGACAGGGGGCAGGAATTCACCCCTCCACTTT. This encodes CASSQDDDRTGGRNSPLHF.

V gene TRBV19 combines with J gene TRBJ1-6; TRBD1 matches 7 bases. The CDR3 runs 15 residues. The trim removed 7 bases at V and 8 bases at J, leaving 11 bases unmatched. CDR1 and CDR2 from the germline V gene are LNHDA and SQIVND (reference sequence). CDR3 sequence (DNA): TGTGCCAGTACGGCACAGGGGTTGAATCATTCACCCCTCCACTTT. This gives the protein CASTAQGLNHSPLHF. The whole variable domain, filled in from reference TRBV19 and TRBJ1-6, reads DGGITQSPKYLFRKEGQNVTLSCEQNLNHDAMYWYRQDPGQGLRLIYYSQIVNDFQKGDIAEGYSVSREKKESFPLTVTSAQKNPTAFYLCASTAQGLNHSPLHFGNGTRLTVT.

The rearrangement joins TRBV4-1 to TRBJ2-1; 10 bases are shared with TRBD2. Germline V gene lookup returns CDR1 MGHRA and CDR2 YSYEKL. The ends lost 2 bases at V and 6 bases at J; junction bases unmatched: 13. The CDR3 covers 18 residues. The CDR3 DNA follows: TGCGCCAGCAGCCAATTTTCTTTCCTTAGCGGGGGGAGCAATGAGCAGTTCTTC. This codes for CASSQFSFLSGGSNEQFF.

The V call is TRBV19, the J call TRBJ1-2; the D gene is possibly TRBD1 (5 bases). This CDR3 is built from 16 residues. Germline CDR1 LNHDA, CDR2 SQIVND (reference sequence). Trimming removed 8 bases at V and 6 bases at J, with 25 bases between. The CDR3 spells CASGDPSRAGVHGYTF. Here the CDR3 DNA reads TGTGCCAGTGGAGATCCCTCTCGGGCGGGGGTTCATGGCTACACCTTC.